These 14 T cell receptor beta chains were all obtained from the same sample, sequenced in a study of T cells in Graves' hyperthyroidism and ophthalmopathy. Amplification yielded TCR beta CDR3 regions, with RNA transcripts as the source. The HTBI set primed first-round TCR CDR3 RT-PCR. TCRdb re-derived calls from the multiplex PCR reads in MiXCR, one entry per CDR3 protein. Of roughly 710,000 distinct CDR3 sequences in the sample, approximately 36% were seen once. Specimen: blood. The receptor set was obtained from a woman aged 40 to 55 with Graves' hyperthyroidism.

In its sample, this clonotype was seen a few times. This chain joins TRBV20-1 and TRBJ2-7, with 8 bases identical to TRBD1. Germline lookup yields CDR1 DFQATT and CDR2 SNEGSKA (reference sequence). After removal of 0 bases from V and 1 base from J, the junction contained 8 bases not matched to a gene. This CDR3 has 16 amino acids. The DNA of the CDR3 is TGCAGTGCTAGAGATTCCCAGGGGGCTTGGTCCTACGAGCAGTACTTC. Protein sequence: CSARDSQGAWSYEQYF.

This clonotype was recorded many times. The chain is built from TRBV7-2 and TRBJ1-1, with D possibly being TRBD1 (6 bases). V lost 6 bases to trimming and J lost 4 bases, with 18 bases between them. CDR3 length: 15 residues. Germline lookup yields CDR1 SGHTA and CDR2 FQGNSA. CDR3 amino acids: CASSSLQGMVTEAFF. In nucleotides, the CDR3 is TGTGCCAGCAGTTCCCTGCAGGGGATGGTCACTGAAGCTTTCTTT.

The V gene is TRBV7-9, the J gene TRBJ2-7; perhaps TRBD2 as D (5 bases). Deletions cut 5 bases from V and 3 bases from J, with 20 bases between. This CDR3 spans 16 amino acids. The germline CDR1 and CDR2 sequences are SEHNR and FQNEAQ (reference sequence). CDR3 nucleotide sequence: TGTGCCAGCAGCCGGAGTTGGACCGGGGAAGGCTACGAGCAGTACTTC. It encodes CASSRSWTGEGYEQYF.

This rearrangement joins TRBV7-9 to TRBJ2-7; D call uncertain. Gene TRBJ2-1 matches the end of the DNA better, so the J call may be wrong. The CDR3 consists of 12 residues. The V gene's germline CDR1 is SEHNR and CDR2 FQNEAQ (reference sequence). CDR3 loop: CASSASYNEQFF. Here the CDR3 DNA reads TGTGCCAGCAGCGCCTCCTACAATGAGCAGTTCTTC.

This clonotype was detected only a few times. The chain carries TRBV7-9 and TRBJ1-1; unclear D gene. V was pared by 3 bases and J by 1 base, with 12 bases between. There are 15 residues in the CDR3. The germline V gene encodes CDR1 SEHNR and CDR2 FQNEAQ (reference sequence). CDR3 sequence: CASSLGRSWNTEAFF. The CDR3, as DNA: TGTGCCAGCAGCTTGGGTCGAAGTTGGAACACTGAAGCTTTCTTT.

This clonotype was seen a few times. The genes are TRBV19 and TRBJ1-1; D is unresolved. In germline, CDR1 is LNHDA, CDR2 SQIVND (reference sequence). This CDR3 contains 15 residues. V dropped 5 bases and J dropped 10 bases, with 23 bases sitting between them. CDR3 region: CASSLKGGIDAGAFF. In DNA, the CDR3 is TGTGCCAGTAGTTTGAAGGGTGGTATCGATGCTGGAGCTTTCTTT.

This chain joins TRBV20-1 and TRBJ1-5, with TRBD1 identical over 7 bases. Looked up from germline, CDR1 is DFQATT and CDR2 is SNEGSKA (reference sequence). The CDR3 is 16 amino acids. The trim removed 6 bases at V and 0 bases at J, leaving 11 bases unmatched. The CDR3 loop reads CSARDSRRVSNQPQHF. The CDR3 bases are TGCAGTGCCAGGGACAGCCGAAGGGTTAGCAATCAGCCCCAGCATTTT.

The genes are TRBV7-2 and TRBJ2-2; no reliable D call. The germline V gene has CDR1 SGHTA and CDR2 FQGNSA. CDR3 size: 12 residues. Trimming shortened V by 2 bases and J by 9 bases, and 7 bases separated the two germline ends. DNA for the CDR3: TGTGCCAGCAGCTTATTCCCCTGGGAGCTGTTTTTT. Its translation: CASSLFPWELFF.

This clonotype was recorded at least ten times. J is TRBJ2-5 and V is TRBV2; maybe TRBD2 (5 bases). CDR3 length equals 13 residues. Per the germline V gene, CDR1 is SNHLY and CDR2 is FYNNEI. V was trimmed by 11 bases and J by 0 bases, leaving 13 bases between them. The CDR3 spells CAGGFQDQETQYF. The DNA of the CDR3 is TGTGCCGGAGGATTTCAGGACCAAGAGACCCAGTACTTC.

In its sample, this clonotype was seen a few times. This CDR3 is CASSRYGNEQFF. The DNA of the CDR3 is TGTGCCAGCAGCAGATACGGGAATGAGCAGTTCTTC. V is TRBV7-2 and J is TRBJ2-7; D gene uncertain. The J call may be in error: the DNA end matches TRBJ2-1 better. The CDR3 totals 12 residues. CDR1 is SGHTA, CDR2 FQGNSA, per germline.

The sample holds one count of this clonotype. CDR3 in amino acids: CASSFPAQPQYF. DNA for the CDR3: TGTGCCAGCAGCTTTCCCGCGCAGCCCCAGTACTTC. The V and J genes are TRBV7-2 and TRBJ2-5; no firm D call. The germline V and J ends were trimmed by 3 bases and 9 bases, with 11 bases remaining between them. CDR1 and CDR2 from the germline V gene are SGHTA and FQGNSA. This CDR3 is 12 amino acids long.

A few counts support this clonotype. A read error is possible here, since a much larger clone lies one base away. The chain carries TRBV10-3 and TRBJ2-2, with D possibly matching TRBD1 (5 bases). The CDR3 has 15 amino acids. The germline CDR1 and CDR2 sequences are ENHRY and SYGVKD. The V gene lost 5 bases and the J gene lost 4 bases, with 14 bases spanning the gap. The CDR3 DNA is TGTGCCATCAGTTACCGCAGGGCTGGCACCGGGGAGCTGTTTTTT. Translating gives CAISYRRAGTGELFF.

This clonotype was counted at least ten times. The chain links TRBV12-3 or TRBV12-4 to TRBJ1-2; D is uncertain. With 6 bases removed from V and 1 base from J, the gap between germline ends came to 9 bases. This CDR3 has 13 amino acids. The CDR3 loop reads CASSRRFNYGYTF. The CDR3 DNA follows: TGTGCCAGCAGCAGGAGGTTTAACTATGGCTACACCTTC.

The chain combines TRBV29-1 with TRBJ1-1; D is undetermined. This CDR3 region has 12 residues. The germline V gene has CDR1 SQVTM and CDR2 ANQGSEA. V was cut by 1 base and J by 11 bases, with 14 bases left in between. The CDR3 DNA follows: TGCAGCGTTGAAGGCCCTTCGGAGTCGGCTTTCTTT. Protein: CSVEGPSESAFF.